This record looks at one TCR beta chain sequence and its context. This entry comes from a study of OX40 agonist ivuxolimab in advanced cancers. Study details: Three partial responders included one hepatocellular carcinoma patient and two cutaneous melanoma patients.

TCRdb keeps only in-frame clones here, not all; method: immunoSEQ multiplex PCR. Of 20,000 to 25,000 clones listed, around 78% were seen once; the top ten hold approximately 16%. Germline CDR1 is PRHDT and CDR2 is FYEKMQ (reference sequence). Trimming left V 5 bases short and J 1 base short, with 14 bases between. The CDR3 consists of 15 residues. Sequencing was performed on CD4+ or CD8+ T cells sorted from blood, taken in a trial of the OX40 agonist ivuxolimab. The TCR sequence derives from an adult with an advanced solid tumor such as melanoma, head and neck, liver or kidney cancer. The chain couples TRBV13 to TRBJ1-2, with a possible D match to TRBD1 (5 bases). The CDR3 loop reads CASSPRGRGNYGYTF. The CDR3, as DNA: TGTGCCAGCAGCCCCCGGGGGAGAGGTAACTATGGCTACACCTTC.